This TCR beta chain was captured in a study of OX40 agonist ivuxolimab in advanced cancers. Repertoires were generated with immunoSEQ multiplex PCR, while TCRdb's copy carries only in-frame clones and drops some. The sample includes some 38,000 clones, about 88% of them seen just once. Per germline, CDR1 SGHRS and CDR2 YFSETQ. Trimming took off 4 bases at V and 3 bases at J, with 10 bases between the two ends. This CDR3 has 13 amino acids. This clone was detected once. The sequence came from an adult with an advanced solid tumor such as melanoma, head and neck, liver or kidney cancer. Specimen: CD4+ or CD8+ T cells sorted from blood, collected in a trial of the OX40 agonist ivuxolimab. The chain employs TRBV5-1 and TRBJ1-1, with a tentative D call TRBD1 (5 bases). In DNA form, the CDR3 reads TGCGCCAGCAGCCCCAGGGAGGACACTGAAGCTTTCTTT. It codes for CASSPREDTEAFF.